This TCR beta chain appears in the sequencing data of a study of Ad26.COV2.S vaccination and SARS-CoV-2 variants. Study information: Into the muscle, Ad26.COV2.S was dosed once or twice, 56 days apart. Study findings and constraints: Those who received vaccine or placebo ended up with similar non-spike TCR breadth.

This clone was seen a few times. No antigen is known for it. Treatment in this sample: over 15 received Ad26.COV2.S at low or high dose, single or two shots; five or six received placebo; per-sample allocation not given. Specimens were obtained on day 63 following the first vaccine or placebo injection. CDR1 KGHSH and CDR2 LQKENI come from the germline V gene. Trimming took off 6 bases at V and 4 bases at J, with 12 bases between the two ends. The CDR3 runs 13 residues. Assay: immunoSEQ multiplex PCR; the TCRdb copy retains only in-frame clones and omits some. This sample has about 350,000 clones, with more than 75% found just once.

Sequenced here: peripheral blood, sampled in a trial of Ad26.COV2.S vaccine versus placebo. The V gene is TRBV18, the J gene TRBJ1-1; D perhaps matches TRBD1 (5 bases). This clonotype was sampled from a person aged 18-65 years who received the Ad26.COV2.S COVID-19 vaccine or a placebo. The CDR3 coding sequence is TGTGCCAGCTCCGAGACAGACAGCACTGAAGCTTTCTTT. It yields the protein CASSETDSTEAFF. The variable domain in full, completed from reference TRBV18 and TRBJ1-1, reads NAGVMQNPRHLVRRRGQEARLRCSPMKGHSHVYWYRQLPEEGLKFMVYLQKENIIDESGMPKERFSAEFPKEGPSILRIQQVVRGDSAAYFCASSETDSTEAFFGQGTRLTVV.